The 20 T cell receptor beta chains below were found in one sample sequenced in a study of cytomegalovirus exposure and HLA in healthy donors. With 60 Vbeta and 13 Jbeta primers, the PCR was carried out. Measured with immunoSEQ multiplex PCR; TCRdb has only the in-frame clones, and not every one. Here the sample spans 210,000 or so clones, over 75% being singletons. The sequenced sample was PBMCs. Receptor source: a woman between 45 and 65 years old in good health and CMV-seropositive.

The DNA for the CDR3 is TGTGCCAGCGGCAGGGTAGCCTACGAGCAGTACTTC. This gives the protein CASGRVAYEQYF. V gene TRBV2 combines with J gene TRBJ2-7; a weak D match, TRBD1 (5 bases). This CDR3 comprises 12 residues. The ends were cut back, 8 bases at V and 2 bases at J, with 10 bases in the middle. CDR1 is SNHLY and CDR2 is FYNNEI in the germline V gene.

The chain joins TRBV11-2 to TRBJ1-1; no definite D call. The CDR3 runs to 13 residues. The germline V gene encodes CDR1 SGHAT and CDR2 FQNNGV. V was shortened by 1 base and J by 7 bases, with 10 bases between the two germline ends. The CDR3 loop reads CASSLGPVVEAFF. CDR3 DNA sequence: TGTGCCAGCAGCTTAGGCCCGGTGGTTGAAGCTTTCTTT.

V gene TRBV7-2 combines with J gene TRBJ2-2, with D uncertain. The CDR3 runs 12 residues. With 1 base removed from V and 7 bases from J, the gap between germline ends came to 4 bases. CDR1 is SGHTA and CDR2 is FQGNSA in the germline V gene. The CDR3 is CASSLGLGELFF. DNA of the CDR3: TGTGCCAGCAGCTTAGGGCTCGGGGAGCTGTTTTTT.

This clone showed up just a few times. The chain uses TRBV5-1 and TRBJ1-1, with D possibly matching TRBD1 (6 bases). CDR3 length equals 15 residues. Trimming removed 4 bases from V and 0 bases from J, with 13 bases in between. The germline gives CDR1 SGHRS, CDR2 YFSETQ. CDR3 bases: TGCGCCAGCAGCCCTCAGGGGCCGGTGAACACTGAAGCTTTCTTT. Protein sequence: CASSPQGPVNTEAFF.

This chain's CDR3 is CAWSVRGQFYEQYF. The CDR3 DNA reads as TGTGCCTGGAGTGTAAGGGGACAGTTCTACGAGCAGTACTTC. J is TRBJ2-7 and V is TRBV30, with TRBD1 matching over 7 bases. CDR3 length: 14 amino acids. Trimming removed 0 bases from V and 3 bases from J; junction bases left unmatched: 5. From germline, CDR1 is GTSNPN and CDR2 SVGIG (reference sequence).

Here the CDR3 DNA reads TGTGCCAGCAGTTTTCGGCTAGCCACGGGGGAGACCCAGTACTTC. The encoded protein is CASSFRLATGETQYF. The chain has TRBV27 and TRBJ2-5, with D possibly TRBD2 on 5 matching bases. CDR1 is MNHEY, CDR2 SMNVEV, per germline (reference sequence). V was trimmed by 3 bases and J by 5 bases, leaving 16 bases between them. The CDR3 has 15 amino acids.

This chain connects TRBV5-6 to TRBJ1-4, with D hard to call. The CDR3 loop spans 12 amino acids. Looked up from germline, CDR1 is SGHDT and CDR2 is YYEEEE. V lost 4 bases and J 8 bases, leaving 9 bases between the germline ends. The chain's CDR3 is CASSGDGEKLFF. CDR3 nucleotide sequence: TGTGCCAGCAGCGGAGACGGCGAAAAACTGTTTTTT.

The chain joins TRBV30 to TRBJ1-6; 9 positions match TRBD1. The CDR3 is 14 amino acids. Trimming cost V 0 bases and J 7 bases; bases outside gene matches: 1. In germline, CDR1 is GTSNPN, CDR2 SVGIG (reference sequence). The chain's CDR3 is CAWSVGQGNSPLHF. CDR3 nucleotides: TGTGCCTGGAGTGTTGGACAGGGGAATTCACCCCTCCACTTT.

V and J are TRBV18 and TRBJ1-5, with 9 bases identical to TRBD1. The V gene end was trimmed by 3 bases and the J gene end by 5 bases; junction bases not matched to a gene: 14. CDR3 size: 18 residues. Germline values: CDR1 KGHSH, CDR2 LQKENI. The CDR3 coding sequence is TGTGCCAGCTCACCCTCGGGACAGGGACGATCAGCTTATCAGCCCCAGCATTTT. Translated, it gives CASSPSGQGRSAYQPQHF.

The chain links TRBV6-1 to TRBJ2-5; 7 bases line up with TRBD1. The CDR3 sequence is 16 residues long. V was pared by 2 bases and J by 4 bases, with 10 bases of the junction left unmatched. Germline V gene data show CDR1 as MNHNS and CDR2 as SASEGT. CDR3 DNA sequence: TGTGCCAGCAGTGAAATGAGACAGGGTGGGTCAGAGACCCAGTACTTC. It encodes CASSEMRQGGSETQYF.

This chain's CDR3 is CASSQVEALAVSFEAFF. As DNA, the CDR3 is TGTGCCAGCAGCCAAGTAGAGGCATTAGCAGTAAGCTTTGAAGCTTTCTTT. The rearrangement joins TRBV4-2 to TRBJ1-1, with D unresolved. V shed 1 base and J shed 7 bases, with 22 bases lying between them. Germline-derived CDR1 and CDR2 are LGHNA and YNFKEQ. CDR3 length: 17 residues.

This clone appeared once. The chain links TRBV5-4 to TRBJ2-2; TRBD1 agrees at 8 bases. The germline CDR1 and CDR2 sequences are SGHNT and YYREEE (reference sequence). V was clipped by 0 bases and J by 3 bases; unmatched bases: 4. The CDR3 is 16 residues long. The CDR3 region is CASSLGSGGDTGELFF. The CDR3 region has the DNA TGTGCCAGCAGCTTGGGCTCAGGGGGCGACACCGGGGAGCTGTTTTTT. The whole variable domain, filled in from reference TRBV5-4 and TRBJ2-2, reads ETGVTQSPTHLIKTRGQQVTLRCSSQSGHNTVSWYQQALGQGPQFIFQYYREEENGRGNFPPRFSGLQFPNYSSELNVNALELDDSALYLCASSLGSGGDTGELFFGEGSRLTVL.

There are a few counts of this clone. This chain's CDR3 is CASTWEAPGVGEAFF. The CDR3 nucleotides read TGCGCCAGCACCTGGGAGGCCCCAGGAGTAGGTGAAGCTTTCTTT. The chain is built from TRBV4-1 and TRBJ1-1; no reliable D call. Per the germline V gene, CDR1 is MGHRA and CDR2 is YSYEKL. The CDR3 spans 15 residues. V was cut by 7 bases and J by 7 bases, with 22 bases left in between.

CDR3 sequence: CASSLAGQGSYNSPLHF. CDR3 in DNA: TGCGCCAGCAGCTTAGCGGGACAGGGTTCCTATAATTCACCCCTCCACTTT. The chain links TRBV5-1 to TRBJ1-6; TRBD1 matches at 9 bases. The length of the CDR3 is 17 residues. Trimming took 2 bases from V and 1 from J; bases not matched to a gene: 4. Per germline, CDR1 SGHRS and CDR2 YFSETQ.

The gene calls are TRBV5-1 and TRBJ2-7, with a possible D match to TRBD1 (6 bases). The CDR3 has 14 residues. The germline CDR1 and CDR2 sequences are SGHRS and YFSETQ. Trimming left V 0 bases short and J 0 bases short, with 7 bases between. In DNA form, the CDR3 reads TGCGCCAGCAGCTTGGTACAGGGCTCCTACGAGCAGTACTTC. Its protein product is CASSLVQGSYEQYF.

To note about this clone: Other DNA sequences in the sample encode the same CDR3. The chain recombines TRBV5-4 with TRBJ1-2, with D unclear. CDR1 is SGHNT, CDR2 YYREEE, per germline (reference sequence). V was shortened by 0 bases and J by 8 bases, with 17 bases between the two germline ends. This CDR3 has 15 residues. CDR3 protein: CASSLGQTLTIGYTF. The CDR3, as DNA: TGTGCCAGCAGCTTGGGGCAGACCTTAACTATCGGCTACACCTTC.

This clone was seen more than once but under ten times. This rearrangement joins TRBV2 to TRBJ1-1; D is perhaps TRBD1 (6 bases). The V end was cut by 7 bases, the J end by 0 bases, with 21 bases between. This CDR3 contains 17 residues. Germline V CDR1 and CDR2: SNHLY, FYNNEI. The CDR3 sequence: CASTAAPGTHMNTEAFF. Here the CDR3 DNA reads TGTGCCAGCACTGCCGCACCCGGGACACACATGAACACTGAAGCTTTCTTT. The full variable domain, its missing parts supplied by reference TRBV2 and TRBJ1-1, is EPEVTQTPSHQVTQMGQEVILRCVPISNHLYFYWYRQILGQKVEFLVSFYNNEISEKSEIFDDQFSVERPDGSNFTLKIRSTKLEDSAMYFCASTAAPGTHMNTEAFFGQGTRLTVV.

The CDR3 DNA is TGTGCCAGCAGCTTTCCGGGACAGGGGCACTATGGCTACACCTTC. It encodes CASSFPGQGHYGYTF. The chain combines TRBV7-9 with TRBJ1-2, with 10 nucleotides matching TRBD1. This CDR3 contains 15 residues. The junction had 4 bases not matched to a gene; V was cut back by 3 bases and J by 3 bases. CDR1 is SEHNR, CDR2 FQNEAQ, per germline (reference sequence).

This chain joins TRBV6-1 and TRBJ1-5; a weak D match, TRBD1 (6 bases). V gave up 3 bases and J gave up 4 bases, with 7 bases separating them. CDR1 MNHNS and CDR2 SASEGT come from the germline V gene. This CDR3 contains 13 residues. The CDR3 DNA sequence: TGTGCCAGCAGTGACCAGGGGAATCAGCCCCAGCATTTT. As protein: CASSDQGNQPQHF.

V is TRBV28 and J is TRBJ1-1; 7 nucleotides agree with TRBD1. Per germline, CDR1 MDHEN and CDR2 SYDVKM. V was clipped by 5 bases and J by 2 bases; unmatched bases: 5. The CDR3 sequence is 14 residues long. This CDR3 is CASSPGQRNTEAFF. CDR3 nucleotides: TGTGCCAGCAGTCCGGGACAGAGAAACACTGAAGCTTTCTTT.